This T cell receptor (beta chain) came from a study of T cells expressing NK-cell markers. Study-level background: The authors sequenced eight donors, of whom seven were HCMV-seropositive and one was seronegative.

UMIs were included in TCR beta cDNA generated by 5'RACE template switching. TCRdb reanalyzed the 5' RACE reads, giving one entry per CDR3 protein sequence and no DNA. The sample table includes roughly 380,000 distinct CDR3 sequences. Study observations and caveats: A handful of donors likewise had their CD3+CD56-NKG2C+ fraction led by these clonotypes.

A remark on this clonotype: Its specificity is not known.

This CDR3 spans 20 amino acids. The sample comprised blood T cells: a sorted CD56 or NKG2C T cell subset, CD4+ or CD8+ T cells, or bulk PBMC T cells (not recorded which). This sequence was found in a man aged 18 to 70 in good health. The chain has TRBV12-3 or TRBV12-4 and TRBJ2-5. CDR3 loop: CASSLVLGLGFAGDQETQYF.